The 20 T cell receptor beta chains reported below all come from one sample, sequenced in a study of shared clonotypes between healthy human individuals. Method: immunoSEQ multiplex PCR; TCRdb's copy keeps in-frame clones and lacks some. The sample lists about 470,000 clones; around 79% were seen once. Sequenced: PBMCs. These receptors were collected from a woman aged 40 to 50 in good health. Some clones in this sample may be carry-over from other donors' samples.

The V call is TRBV19, the J call TRBJ2-3; no clear D gene. V lost 0 bases, J lost 4 bases, and 20 bases lay in between. CDR1 and CDR2 (germline): LNHDA, SQIVND (reference sequence). The CDR3 totals 18 residues. The CDR3 is CASSIDGGSVGSPDTQYF. The CDR3 nucleotides are TGTGCCAGTAGTATAGATGGTGGTTCCGTGGGAAGTCCAGATACGCAGTATTTT. The complete variable domain, with remaining parts taken from reference TRBV19 and TRBJ2-3, reads DGGITQSPKYLFRKEGQNVTLSCEQNLNHDAMYWYRQDPGQGLRLIYYSQIVNDFQKGDIAEGYSVSREKKESFPLTVTSAQKNPTAFYLCASSIDGGSVGSPDTQYFGPGTRLTVL.

The chain joins TRBV7-6 to TRBJ2-7, with 10 bases aligning to TRBD1. Trimming cost V 1 base and J 0 bases; bases outside gene matches: 3. This CDR3 has 16 residues. Germline loops: CDR1 SGHVS, CDR2 FNYEAQ. The CDR3 nucleotides are TGTGCCAGCAGCTTAGTGGGGACAGGGGCCTCCTACGAGCAGTACTTC. This translates into CASSLVGTGASYEQYF.

The chain recombines TRBV27 with TRBJ2-2; 9 bases align to TRBD2. The germline CDR1 and CDR2 sequences are MNHEY and SMNVEV (reference sequence). V lost 1 base to trimming and J lost 6 bases; unmatched junction nucleotides: 21. This CDR3 has 21 amino acids. CDR3 in DNA: TGTGCCAGCAGTTTATTATTTCCCCAAGCGTTAGCGGGAGTTGAGGCCGGGGAGCTGTTTTTT. It is translated as CASSLLFPQALAGVEAGELFF.

This chain connects TRBV14 to TRBJ2-7, with 10 nucleotides matching TRBD2. Trimming at V came to 0 bases and at J to 1 base, leaving 9 bases not matched to a gene. The germline V gene has CDR1 SGHDN and CDR2 FVKESK. The CDR3 consists of 18 residues. DNA of the CDR3: TGTGCCAGCAGCCAAGATTGGCTAGCGGGAGCCGCATCCTACGAGCAGTACTTC. Its protein product is CASSQDWLAGAASYEQYF.

This clone appeared once. J is TRBJ2-4 and V is TRBV4-1; 11 positions match TRBD1. J was trimmed by 7 bases and V by 4 bases; bases with no gene match: 6. The CDR3 sequence is 15 residues long. Germline V gene lookup returns CDR1 MGHRA and CDR2 YSYEKL. CDR3: CASSPFGTGGNIQYF. In nucleotides, the CDR3 is TGCGCCAGCAGCCCTTTCGGGACAGGGGGGAACATTCAGTACTTC.

The genes are TRBV4-2 and TRBJ2-7, with D possibly TRBD2 on 6 matching bases. Germline V lookup: CDR1 LGHNA, CDR2 YNFKEQ. The V end was cut by 0 bases, the J end by 3 bases, with 9 bases between. CDR3 length equals 14 residues. In DNA, the CDR3 is TGTGCCAGCAGCCAAGATCGGGAGAGCTACGAGCAGTACTTC. It yields the protein CASSQDRESYEQYF.

The chain has TRBV27 and TRBJ2-1; 9 bases line up with TRBD2. With V trimmed by 4 bases and J by 0 bases, 7 bases remained unmatched. The CDR3 runs to 17 residues. The germline CDR1 and CDR2 sequences are MNHEY and SMNVEV (reference sequence). Written as DNA, the CDR3 is TGTGCCAGCAGTTCTTTTCCTAGCGGGGACTCCTACAATGAGCAGTTCTTC. Residues: CASSSFPSGDSYNEQFF.

Only a few counts were recorded for this clone. This chain uses TRBV29-1 with TRBJ1-1; a possible D gene is TRBD1 (5 bases). Trimming took off 3 bases at V and 4 bases at J, with 15 bases between the two ends. Germline V CDR1 and CDR2: SQVTM, ANQGSEA. CDR3 length: 14 amino acids. CDR3 coding DNA: TGCAGCGTTGATAGCGCGGGGGGTGGCACTGAAGCTTTCTTT. Protein product: CSVDSAGGGTEAFF.

The CDR3 protein is CASTTEWQSSYEQYF. CDR3 DNA: TGTGCCAGCACCACAGAGTGGCAGAGCTCCTACGAGCAGTACTTC. The genes are TRBV6-1 and TRBJ2-7; D gene unclear. CDR1 and CDR2 from the germline V gene are MNHNS and SASEGT. The V gene lost 7 bases and the J gene lost 0 bases, with 16 bases spanning the gap. The CDR3 extends over 15 amino acids.

The V gene is TRBV2, the J gene TRBJ2-7; D is possibly TRBD1 (6 bases). This CDR3 contains 12 residues. Germline CDR1 SNHLY, CDR2 FYNNEI. V gave up 5 bases and J gave up 7 bases, with 12 bases separating them. CDR3 sequence reads: CASSYSGTEQYF. For the CDR3, the DNA is TGTGCCAGCAGTTACTCCGGGACAGAGCAGTACTTC.

The chain is built from TRBV27 and TRBJ2-7, with 7 positions matching TRBD1. This CDR3 spans 16 amino acids. Germline loops: CDR1 MNHEY, CDR2 SMNVEV (reference sequence). The ends lost 6 bases at V and 0 bases at J; junction bases unmatched: 11. The CDR3 nucleotides read TGTGCCAGCAGCCTCTCAGGACAGGAGAGCTCCTACGAGCAGTACTTC. Its protein is CASSLSGQESSYEQYF.

This clone was detected once. The CDR3 here is CASSYTAERGYTF. The CDR3, as DNA: TGTGCCAGCAGTTACACGGCAGAGCGCGGCTACACCTTC. The chain is built from TRBV6-5 and TRBJ1-2; D not certain. V was pared by 2 bases and J by 8 bases, with 12 bases between. Germline loops: CDR1 MNHEY, CDR2 SVGAGI. The CDR3 runs 13 residues.

Comments on this clone: Distinct nucleotide sequences in the sample also encode this CDR3. The V call is TRBV5-1, the J call TRBJ2-1; possibly TRBD1 or TRBD2 for D (5 bases each). V was pared by 4 bases and J by 2 bases, with 13 bases between. The CDR3 consists of 15 residues. The germline CDR1 and CDR2 sequences are SGHRS and YFSETQ. The CDR3, as DNA: TGCGCCAGCAGCCTGAAGAGGGGTACCTACAATGAGCAGTTCTTC. Protein sequence: CASSLKRGTYNEQFF. The full variable domain, its missing parts supplied by reference TRBV5-1 and TRBJ2-1, is KAGVTQTPRYLIKTRGQQVTLSCSPISGHRSVSWYQQTPGQGLQFLFEYFSETQRNKGNFPGRFSGRQFSNSRSEMNVSTLELGDSALYLCASSLKRGTYNEQFFGPGTRLTVL.

This clone appeared a few times. J is TRBJ1-1 and V is TRBV7-6; TRBD1 agrees at 7 bases. CDR1 and CDR2 (germline): SGHVS, FNYEAQ. Losses at the gene ends were 2 bases for V and 1 base for J; bases not matched to a gene: 4. The CDR3 is 15 amino acids. In nucleotides, the CDR3 is TGTGCCAGCAGCTTACAAACAGGGGCGAACACTGAAGCTTTCTTT. Protein: CASSLQTGANTEAFF.

This clone has more than one count but fewer than ten. The chain joins TRBV9 to TRBJ1-2, with a weak D call TRBD1 (5 bases). The CDR3 spans 14 residues. Germline V CDR1 and CDR2: SGDLS, YYNGEE. Trimming pared 4 bases from V and 3 bases from J, leaving 13 bases between. The CDR3 nucleotides read TGTGCCAGCAGCCCGACCCCGGGGGACTATGGCTACACCTTC. Translating gives CASSPTPGDYGYTF.

CDR3 in DNA: TGTGCCAGCAGCTTGGCCTCGGGGTCTAACTATGGCTACACCTTC. This translates into CASSLASGSNYGYTF. The rearrangement links TRBV5-5 to TRBJ1-2; D gene ambiguous. The CDR3 loop spans 15 amino acids. CDR1 is SGHKS and CDR2 is YYEKEE in the germline V gene (reference sequence). Trimming took off 0 bases at V and 0 bases at J, with 9 bases between the two ends.

The rearrangement uses TRBV11-1 and TRBJ2-1; a possible D gene is TRBD2 (6 bases). V shed 0 bases and J shed 6 bases, with 9 bases lying between them. This CDR3 comprises 14 residues. CDR1 is SGHAT and CDR2 is FQDESV in the germline V gene (reference sequence). The DNA of the CDR3 is TGTGCCAGCAGCTTAGCGTGGAGGGGCAATGAGCAGTTCTTC. This codes for CASSLAWRGNEQFF.

The chain employs TRBV5-1 and TRBJ1-2, with unresolved D. The CDR3 length is 14 residues. The V end was cut by 0 bases, the J end by 8 bases, with 14 bases between. The V gene's germline CDR1 is SGHRS and CDR2 YFSETQ. In DNA, the CDR3 is TGCGCCAGCAGCTTGGAGGGCCGACCGGAGGGCTACACCTTC. It yields the protein CASSLEGRPEGYTF.

This clone was seen only once. This sequence joins TRBV10-1 and TRBJ2-1; a weak D match, TRBD2 (6 bases). Trimming pared 2 bases from V and 2 bases from J, leaving 22 bases between. CDR1 is WNHNN, CDR2 SYGVQD, per germline (reference sequence). This CDR3 is built from 19 residues. CDR3 nucleotides: TGCGCCAGCAGTGAGGGGATACAGGAGGGCGGGACCCCCTACAATGAGCAGTTCTTC. It is translated as CASSEGIQEGGTPYNEQFF.

This chain joins TRBV28 and TRBJ2-5; maybe TRBD1 (5 bases). Germline CDR1 MDHEN, CDR2 SYDVKM. This CDR3 has 14 amino acids. Trimming took 6 bases from V and 5 from J, leaving 16 bases between them. In nucleotides, the CDR3 is TGTGCCAGCAGAGAGACAGTGGGGCGGGAGACCCAGTACTTC. Translation gives CASRETVGRETQYF.